These 23 T cell receptor beta chains came from one sample sequenced in a study of control samples from healthy donors and cancer patients. Sequenced by immunoSEQ multiplex PCR; TCRdb stores in-frame clones only, minus some. The table shows some 250,000 clones, with approximately 80% occurring only once. The sequenced sample was PBMCs. The receptors shown here come from a woman aged 55 to 70 with lung cancer.

For this clone: The junction and the germline gene differ at one end; a read error may be behind it. The V and J genes are TRBV2 and TRBJ1-1; the D gene is possibly TRBD1 (5 bases). The CDR3 extends over 14 amino acids. CDR1 and CDR2 from the germline V gene are SNHLY and FYNNEI. The CDR3 DNA is TGTGCCACCAGTCTTGACAGATTGAACACTGAAGCTTTCTTT. It specifies CATSLDRLNTEAFF. Full variable domain (outside the CDR3, taken from reference TRBV2 and TRBJ1-1): EPEVTQTPSHQVTQMGQEVILRCVPISNHLYFYWYRQILGQKVEFLVSFYNNEISEKSEIFDDQFSVERPDGSNFTLKIRSTKLEDSAMYFCATSLDRLNTEAFFGQGTRLTVV.

The chain recombines TRBV5-1 with TRBJ2-3; perhaps TRBD2 as D (6 bases). The CDR3 consists of 15 residues. V lost 4 bases to trimming and J lost 6 bases, with 18 bases between them. Looked up from germline, CDR1 is SGHRS and CDR2 is YFSETQ. In nucleotides, the CDR3 is TGCGCCAGCAGCCCCTCGGGGCGGGAAGGGGATACGCAGTATTTT. Translation: CASSPSGREGDTQYF. Full variable domain (outside the CDR3, taken from reference TRBV5-1 and TRBJ2-3): KAGVTQTPRYLIKTRGQQVTLSCSPISGHRSVSWYQQTPGQGLQFLFEYFSETQRNKGNFPGRFSGRQFSNSRSEMNVSTLELGDSALYLCASSPSGREGDTQYFGPGTRLTVL.

About this clone: The same CDR3 is also encoded by other DNA sequences in this sample. This chain uses TRBV5-1 with TRBJ2-5; D call uncertain. Between the trimmed V and J ends, which lost 0 bases and 2 bases, there was a span of 2 bases. The germline V gene has CDR1 SGHRS and CDR2 YFSETQ. This CDR3 spans 12 amino acids. CDR3 region: CASSLDQETQYF. The CDR3 DNA reads as TGCGCCAGCAGCTTGGATCAAGAGACCCAGTACTTC.

The V gene is TRBV5-4, the J gene TRBJ2-6; D uncertain. The ends were cut back, 4 bases at V and 0 bases at J, with 14 bases in the middle. The CDR3 covers 17 residues. Germline CDR1 reads SGHNT; CDR2 reads YYREEE (reference sequence). For the CDR3, the DNA is TGTGCCAGCAGCCCGTCGGCCGTCTACTCTGGGGCCAACGTCCTGACTTTC. Encoded protein: CASSPSAVYSGANVLTF.

The rearrangement uses TRBV11-2 and TRBJ1-2; maybe TRBD1 (6 bases). Trimming shortened V by 6 bases and J by 0 bases, and 23 bases separated the two germline ends. The germline V gene has CDR1 SGHAT and CDR2 FQNNGV. This CDR3 is 18 amino acids long. The CDR3 protein is CASRLPGTGRPSNYGYTF. The CDR3 region has the DNA TGTGCCAGCAGATTACCGGGAACAGGGAGGCCTTCTAACTATGGCTACACCTTC.

The chain recombines TRBV6-6 with TRBJ1-1, with D possibly being TRBD1 (5 bases). This CDR3 spans 13 amino acids. Per the germline V gene, CDR1 is MNHNY and CDR2 is SVGAGI (reference sequence). V lost 6 bases to trimming and J lost 5 bases, with 13 bases between them. CDR3 in amino acids: CASSPFEGTEAFF. The DNA of the CDR3 is TGTGCCAGCAGCCCATTTGAGGGGACTGAAGCTTTCTTT.

V and J are TRBV5-1 and TRBJ2-7; no definite D call. Trimming shortened V by 0 bases and J by 3 bases, and 13 bases separated the two germline ends. CDR1 and CDR2 from the germline V gene are SGHRS and YFSETQ. The CDR3 is 15 amino acids. CDR3 amino acids: CASSLALAAIYEQYF. DNA of the CDR3: TGCGCCAGCAGCTTGGCCTTGGCAGCTATCTACGAGCAGTACTTC.

The J gene is TRBJ2-7, the V gene TRBV14; D call uncertain. V was trimmed by 4 bases and J by 0 bases, leaving 13 bases between them. This CDR3 comprises 15 residues. The germline V gene has CDR1 SGHDN and CDR2 FVKESK. CDR3 sequence: CASSPRGLSSYEQYF. CDR3 nucleotides: TGTGCCAGCAGCCCACGTGGCTTAAGCTCCTACGAGCAGTACTTC.

This rearrangement joins TRBV19 to TRBJ2-3; D possibly corresponds to TRBD1 (6 bases). The CDR3 has 16 amino acids. The germline V and J ends were trimmed by 5 bases and 4 bases, with 19 bases remaining between them. Germline CDR1 reads LNHDA; CDR2 reads SQIVND (reference sequence). The CDR3 DNA is TGTGCCAGTAGTTTCAGGGGTGCGCGGTATCCAGATACGCAGTATTTT. Amino acid sequence: CASSFRGARYPDTQYF.

The chain recombines TRBV11-2 with TRBJ2-5; 7 nucleotides match TRBD1. This CDR3 has 14 residues. V dropped 6 bases and J dropped 5; count of bases not matched to a gene: 9. Germline assignment: CDR1 SGHAT and CDR2 FQNNGV. In nucleotides, the CDR3 is TGTGCCAGCAGTAGGGCAGGGGGATGGGAGACCCAGTACTTC. Its translation: CASSRAGGWETQYF. The whole variable domain, remainder taken from reference TRBV11-2 and TRBJ2-5, is EAGVAQSPRYKIIEKRQSVAFWCNPISGHATLYWYQQILGQGPKLLIQFQNNGVVDDSQLPKDRFSAERLKGVDSTLKIQPAKLEDSAVYLCASSRAGGWETQYFGPGTRLLVL.

V and J are TRBV6-6 and TRBJ2-2; TRBD2 matches 8 bases. CDR3 size: 16 residues. Germline assignment: CDR1 MNHNY and CDR2 SVGAGI (reference sequence). The trim removed 5 bases at V and 0 bases at J, leaving 5 bases unmatched. This chain's CDR3 is CASSRIAGPNTGELFF. The CDR3 nucleotides are TGTGCCAGCAGTCGAATAGCGGGGCCGAACACCGGGGAGCTGTTTTTT.

The chain's CDR3 is CASSTGGGAWGANVLTF. CDR3 nucleotide sequence: TGTGCCAGCAGTACAGGCGGGGGCGCCTGGGGGGCCAACGTCCTGACTTTC. The genes are TRBV28 and TRBJ2-6, with D possibly matching TRBD2 (7 bases). This CDR3 is built from 17 residues. Germline assignment: CDR1 MDHEN and CDR2 SYDVKM. V lost 5 bases and J lost 4, with 18 bases in between. Combining the CDR3 with reference TRBV28 and TRBJ2-6 gives the whole variable domain DVKVTQSSRYLVKRTGEKVFLECVQDMDHENMFWYRQDPGLGLRLIYFSYDVKMKEKGDIPEGYSVSREKKERFSLILESASTNQTSMYLCASSTGGGAWGANVLTFGAGSRLTVL.

This clone has only one observation. V and J are TRBV23-1 and TRBJ2-1; D might be TRBD1 or TRBD2, each matching 5 bases. TRBV23-1 is an open reading frame, and its role is uncertain. There are 10 residues in the CDR3. V lost 10 bases to trimming and J lost 13 bases, with 14 bases between them. The CDR3 sequence: CATGPILQFF. Written as DNA, the CDR3 is TGCGCCACGGGACCTATCCTTCAGTTCTTC.

This clone was found once. The chain couples TRBV18 to TRBJ1-5; TRBD1 agrees at 11 bases. The germline CDR1 and CDR2 sequences are KGHSH and LQKENI. The CDR3 sequence is 15 residues long. With V trimmed by 4 bases and J by 4 bases, 3 bases remained unmatched. CDR3 loop: CASSLRDRGNQPQHF. In DNA, the CDR3 is TGTGCCAGCTCACTCAGGGACAGGGGGAATCAGCCCCAGCATTTT.

V usage is TRBV24-1 and J usage is TRBJ1-4; 11 bases fit TRBD1. Germline V gene data show CDR1 as KGHDR and CDR2 as SFDVKD. CDR3 size: 14 residues. J was trimmed by 8 bases and V by 4 bases; bases with no gene match: 2. Here the CDR3 DNA reads TGTGCCACCAGTGACCGGACAGGGGGCGAAAAACTGTTTTTT. Protein: CATSDRTGGEKLFF.

CDR3 coding DNA: TGTGCCAGCAGCTTTGACAGGGGACCTGAAGCTTTCTTT. Encoded protein: CASSFDRGPEAFF. This rearrangement joins TRBV5-8 to TRBJ1-1, with 8 bases identical to TRBD1. CDR1 and CDR2 from the germline V gene are SGHTS and YDEGEE. The CDR3 contains 13 residues. Trimming at V came to 2 bases and at J to 6 bases, leaving 3 bases not matched to a gene.

The chain combines TRBV12-3 or TRBV12-4 with TRBJ1-2; D remains unclear. The length of the CDR3 is 11 residues. Trimming cost V 5 bases and J 8 bases, with 9 bases left between them. The DNA for the CDR3 is TGTGCCAGCAGTGGCGGCCTAGGCTACACCTTC. It is translated as CASSGGLGYTF.

The chain employs TRBV2 and TRBJ1-5; D may be TRBD1 (6 bases). The CDR3 has 16 residues. CDR1 is SNHLY and CDR2 is FYNNEI in the germline V gene. Trimming took off 3 bases at V and 0 bases at J, with 12 bases between the two ends. CDR3 sequence reads: CASSDRTDYSNQPQHF. CDR3 DNA sequence: TGTGCCAGCAGTGATCGGACAGATTATAGCAATCAGCCCCAGCATTTT.

This clone was detected only once. This chain links TRBV1 with TRBJ2-7; no DNA check was done on the table's D call, TRBD1. TRBV1 is a pseudogene locus. This CDR3 region has 16 residues. The CDR3 sequence: CTSSQKKRTGSCEQYF. The CDR3 DNA sequence: TGCACCAGCAGCCAAAAGAAGAGGACAGGGAGCTGCGAGCAGTACTTC.

The genes are TRBV5-1 and TRBJ2-7; 11 positions match TRBD1. The CDR3 consists of 15 residues. The germline V gene encodes CDR1 SGHRS and CDR2 YFSETQ. Trimming took 4 bases from V and 3 from J; bases not matched to a gene: 6. This CDR3 reads CASSLGTGGVYEQYF. The CDR3, as DNA: TGCGCCAGCAGCCTCGGGACAGGGGGTGTCTACGAGCAGTACTTC.

The chain combines TRBV10-3 with TRBJ2-1; TRBD1 matches at 8 bases. There are 15 residues in the CDR3. The J segment lost 2 bases and the V segment lost 3 bases, leaving 3 bases of the junction unmatched. Looked up from germline, CDR1 is ENHRY and CDR2 is SYGVKD. CDR3 DNA: TGTGCCATCAGTGACCCGGGACAGGCCTACAATGAGCAGTTCTTC. Encoded protein: CAISDPGQAYNEQFF.

This chain links TRBV21-1 with TRBJ1-1. TRBV21-1 is a documented pseudogene. The CDR3 runs 14 residues. The DNA for the CDR3 is TGTGCCAGCAGTACCGGGACCAAGAACACTGAAGCTTTCTTT. As protein: CASSTGTKNTEAFF.

This chain connects TRBV29-1 to TRBJ2-5; D uncertain. V lost 6 bases and J lost 0, with 5 bases in between. Germline V gene sequence: CDR1 SQVTM, CDR2 ANQGSEA. The CDR3 covers 11 residues. The CDR3 DNA reads TGCAGCGTGAACAACCAAGAGACCCAGTACTTC. This encodes CSVNNQETQYF.